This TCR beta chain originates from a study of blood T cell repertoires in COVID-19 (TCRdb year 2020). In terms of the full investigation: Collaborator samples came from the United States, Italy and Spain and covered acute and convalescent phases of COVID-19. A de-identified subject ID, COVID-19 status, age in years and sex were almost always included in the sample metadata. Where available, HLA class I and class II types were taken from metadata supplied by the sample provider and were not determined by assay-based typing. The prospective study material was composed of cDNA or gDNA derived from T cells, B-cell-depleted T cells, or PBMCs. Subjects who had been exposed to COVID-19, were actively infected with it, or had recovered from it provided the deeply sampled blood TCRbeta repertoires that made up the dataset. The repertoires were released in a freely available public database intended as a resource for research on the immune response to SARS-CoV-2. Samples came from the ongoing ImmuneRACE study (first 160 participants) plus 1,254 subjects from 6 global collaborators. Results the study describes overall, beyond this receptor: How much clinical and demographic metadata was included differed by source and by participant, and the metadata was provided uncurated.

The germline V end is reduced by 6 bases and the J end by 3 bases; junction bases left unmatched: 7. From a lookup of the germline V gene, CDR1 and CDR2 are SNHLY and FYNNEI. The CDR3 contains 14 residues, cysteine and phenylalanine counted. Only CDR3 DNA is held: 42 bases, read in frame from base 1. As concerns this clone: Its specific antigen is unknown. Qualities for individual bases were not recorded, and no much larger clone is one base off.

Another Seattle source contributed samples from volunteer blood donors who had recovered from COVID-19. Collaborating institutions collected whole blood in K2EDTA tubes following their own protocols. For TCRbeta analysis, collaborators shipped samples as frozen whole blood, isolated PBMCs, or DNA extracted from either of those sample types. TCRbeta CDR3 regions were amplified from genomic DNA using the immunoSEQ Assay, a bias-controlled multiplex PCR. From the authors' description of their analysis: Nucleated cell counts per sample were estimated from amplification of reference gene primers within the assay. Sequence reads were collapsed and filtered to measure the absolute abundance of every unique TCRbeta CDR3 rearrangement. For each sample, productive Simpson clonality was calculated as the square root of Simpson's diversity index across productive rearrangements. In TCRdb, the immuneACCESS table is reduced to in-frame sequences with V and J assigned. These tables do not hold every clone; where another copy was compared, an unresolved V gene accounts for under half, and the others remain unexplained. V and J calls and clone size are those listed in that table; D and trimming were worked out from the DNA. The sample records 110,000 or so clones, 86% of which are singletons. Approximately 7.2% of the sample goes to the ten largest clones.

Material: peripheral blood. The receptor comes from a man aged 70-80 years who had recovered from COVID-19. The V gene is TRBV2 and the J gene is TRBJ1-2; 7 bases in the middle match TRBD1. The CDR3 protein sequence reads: CASRWDRGDYGYTF. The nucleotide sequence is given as TGTGCCAGCAGGTGGGACAGAGGAGACTATGGCTACACCTTC. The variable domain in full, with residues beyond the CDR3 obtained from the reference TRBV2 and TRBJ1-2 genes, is EPEVTQTPSHQVTQMGQEVILRCVPISNHLYFYWYRQILGQKVEFLVSFYNNEISEKSEIFDDQFSVERPDGSNFTLKIRSTKLEDSAMYFCASRWDRGDYGYTFGSGTRLTVV.